These 4 T cell receptor beta chains originate from one sample sequenced in a study of blood T cell repertoires in COVID-19. Data came from immunoSEQ multiplex PCR; TCRdb stores just in-frame clones and leaves some out. The sample carries about 150,000 clones, roughly 90% recorded once. The sequenced material came from peripheral blood. The receptor source for this set is a human donor with COVID-19, enrolled during active disease. The donor label of this sample is uncertain.

V usage is TRBV11-3 and J usage is TRBJ1-1; 9 positions match TRBD1. Germline lookup yields CDR1 SGHNT and CDR2 YENEEA. V lost 3 bases to trimming and J lost 4 bases; unmatched junction nucleotides: 3. This CDR3 comprises 14 residues. CDR3 sequence reads: CASSFGTGSTEAFF. The CDR3 DNA follows: TGTGCCAGCAGCTTCGGGACAGGGAGCACTGAAGCTTTCTTT.

This CDR3 reads CATPGSGSNEQFF. For the CDR3, the DNA is TGTGCCACCCCAGGGTCTGGATCAAATGAGCAGTTCTTC. The chain has TRBV7-8 and TRBJ2-1; the D gene is possibly TRBD1 (5 bases). The V gene lost 10 bases and the J gene lost 7 bases, with 17 bases spanning the gap. The CDR3 covers 13 residues. Germline assignment: CDR1 SGHVS and CDR2 FQNEAQ.

The chain has TRBV15 and TRBJ2-5; 11 bases match TRBD2. From germline, CDR1 is LNHNV and CDR2 YYDKDF (reference sequence). V shed 1 base, J shed 0 bases, and the junction held 4 bases outside the gene matches. CDR3 length: 17 residues. The CDR3 loop is CATSRGLAGTHQETQYF. DNA of the CDR3: TGTGCCACCAGCAGAGGACTAGCGGGGACCCACCAAGAGACCCAGTACTTC.

The chain joins TRBV7-9 to TRBJ2-7; 11 bases align to TRBD1. Trimming at V came to 5 bases and at J to 4 bases, leaving 4 bases not matched to a gene. This CDR3 is built from 14 residues. Germline CDR1 SEHNR, CDR2 FQNEAQ (reference sequence). The CDR3 sequence: CASSRTGGGYEQYF. CDR3 coding DNA: TGTGCCAGCAGCAGGACAGGGGGCGGTTACGAGCAGTACTTC.